The 23 T cell receptor beta chains below all came from one sample that was sequenced in a study of blood T cells in healthy people across ages. PCR was performed a second time for about 7 to 12 cycles using a sample-barcoded 5' primer and a J-beta primer mix. MiXCR was run by TCRdb on the 5' RACE reads, yielding one entry per CDR3 protein. Of more than 1 million distinct CDR3 sequences listed, more than 35% were seen once; the top ten hold under 20%. The sequenced sample consisted of blood. The receptors stem from a woman between 55 and 75 years old in good health.

In its sample, this clonotype was seen a few times. The rearrangement links TRBV7-2 to TRBJ1-2; 8 nucleotides align to TRBD1. This CDR3 region has 11 residues. Germline V gene lookup returns CDR1 SGHTA and CDR2 FQGNSA. The trim removed 9 bases at V and 8 bases at J, leaving 5 bases unmatched. The CDR3 spells CARVTGEGYTF. In DNA, the CDR3 is TGTGCCAGGGTGACAGGGGAGGGCTACACCTTC. The entire variable domain, with the rest obtained from reference TRBV7-2 and TRBJ1-2, is as follows: GAGVSQSPSNKVTEKGKDVELRCDPISGHTALYWYRQSLGQGLEFLIYFQGNSAPDKSGLPSDRFSAERTGGSVSTLTIQRTQQEDSAVYLCARVTGEGYTFGSGTRLTVV.

The chain joins TRBV27 to TRBJ2-3; D is possibly TRBD1 (5 bases). V shed 3 bases and J shed 2 bases, with 12 bases lying between them. The CDR3 spans 15 residues. Germline CDR1 is MNHEY and CDR2 is SMNVEV (reference sequence). DNA of the CDR3: TGTGCCAGCAGTTTCACGACAGATTACACAGATACGCAGTATTTT. Amino acids: CASSFTTDYTDTQYF.

This clonotype was counted ten times or more. The gene calls are TRBV15 and TRBJ2-1, with no clear D. Germline V gene lookup returns CDR1 LNHNV and CDR2 YYDKDF (reference sequence). Trimming took off 0 bases at V and 14 bases at J, with 11 bases between the two ends. The CDR3 extends over 12 amino acids. The CDR3 DNA is TGTGCCACCAGCAGAGATTGGTCCACGAAGTTCTTC. This gives the protein CATSRDWSTKFF.

This clonotype was found a few times. The J gene is TRBJ2-5, the V gene TRBV29-1; 9 bases agree with TRBD2. CDR1 and CDR2 (germline): SQVTM, ANQGSEA. CDR3 length equals 16 residues. V lost 3 bases, J lost 9 bases, and 17 bases stayed unmatched. CDR3 amino acids: CSVEAVAGGSPVAQYF. In DNA form, the CDR3 reads TGCAGCGTTGAGGCTGTGGCGGGAGGGAGTCCCGTGGCCCAGTACTTC.

CDR3 nucleotide sequence: TGCAGCGGCACCCACAGCTACCAAGAGACCCAGTACTTC. Translated: CSGTHSYQETQYF. V and J are TRBV29-1 and TRBJ2-5; D remains ambiguous. This CDR3 is built from 13 residues. Germline V gives CDR1 SQVTM, CDR2 ANQGSEA. V lost 7 bases and J lost 0, with 12 bases in between.

V gene TRBV6-2 or TRBV6-3 combines with J gene TRBJ2-5, with D maybe TRBD1 (5 bases). With the DNA end fitting TRBJ2-7 better, the J assignment may be wrong. The CDR3 extends over 16 amino acids. The germline gives CDR1 MNHEY, CDR2 SVGEGT. The CDR3 protein is CASTEGVWPPLYEQYF. The CDR3 bases are TGTGCCAGCACCGAAGGGGTCTGGCCACCCCTTTACGAGCAGTACTTC.

This chain connects TRBV10-2 to TRBJ2-6; D tentatively reads TRBD1 or TRBD2 (5 bases each). V was cut by 3 bases and J by 0 bases, with 15 bases left in between. The CDR3 extends over 18 amino acids. Germline lookup yields CDR1 WSHSY and CDR2 SAAADI. The DNA of the CDR3 is TGCGCCAGCAGTGATAGAGGACGGGACCTCTCTGGGGCCAACGTCCTGACTTTC. Its translation: CASSDRGRDLSGANVLTF.

Many counts were recorded for this clonotype. The chain employs TRBV6-2 or TRBV6-3 and TRBJ2-5; 7 nucleotides match TRBD2. CDR3 length: 16 residues. Per the germline V gene, CDR1 is MNHEY and CDR2 is SVGEGT. Losses at the gene ends were 6 bases for V and 0 bases for J; bases not matched to a gene: 10. The CDR3 DNA reads as TGTGCCAGCAGCCAGGGAGCGGGACCATACCAAGAGACCCAGTACTTC. Its translation is CASSQGAGPYQETQYF.

This clonotype was seen only once. The chain combines TRBV20-1 with TRBJ1-6, with D unresolved. From germline, CDR1 is DFQATT and CDR2 SNEGSKA (reference sequence). V lost 0 bases, J lost 9 bases, and 6 bases lay in between. The CDR3 runs 12 residues. CDR3 nucleotide sequence: TGCAGTGCTAGAGATTCCAGTTCACCCCTCCACTTT. It yields the protein CSARDSSSPLHF.

Comment on this clonotype: This may be a read error, as it is one base from a much larger clone. The chain combines TRBV29-1 with TRBJ2-5, with D possibly called TRBD1 or TRBD2 (5 bases each). Germline CDR1 SQVTM, CDR2 ANQGSEA. This CDR3 contains 13 residues. V gave up 4 bases and J gave up 9 bases, with 18 bases separating them. CDR3 sequence (DNA): TGCAGCGTTGGAGGGCAGGGTCGCGAGGCCCAGTACTTC. Translation gives CSVGGQGREAQYF.

The chain has TRBV7-6 and TRBJ2-7, with 12 bases fitting TRBD2. Trimming at V came to 1 base and at J to 5 bases, leaving 6 bases not matched to a gene. CDR3 length equals 16 residues. Germline values: CDR1 SGHVS, CDR2 FNYEAQ. The CDR3 region is CASSLETSGSGDEQYF. The CDR3 nucleotides are TGTGCCAGCAGCTTAGAGACTAGCGGGAGCGGGGACGAGCAGTACTTC. Based on the CDR3 plus reference TRBV7-6 and TRBJ2-7, the full variable domain is GAGVSQSPRYKVTKRGQDVALRCDPISGHVSLYWYRQALGQGPEFLTYFNYEAQQDKSGLPNDRFSAERPEGSISTLTIQRTEQRDSAMYRCASSLETSGSGDEQYFGPGTRLTVT.

The chain links TRBV20-1 to TRBJ2-1; TRBD2 aligns across 9 bases. From germline, CDR1 is DFQATT and CDR2 SNEGSKA (reference sequence). V was pared by 1 base and J by 7 bases, with 8 bases of the junction left unmatched. The CDR3 has 15 amino acids. The DNA of the CDR3 is TGCAGTGCTAGAGTGCGGGAGGGCCTAAAGAATGAGCAGTTCTTC. This encodes CSARVREGLKNEQFF.

This clonotype was picked up one time. The rearrangement links TRBV18 to TRBJ2-4; no clear D gene. Near its end, the DNA agrees better with TRBJ2-7, so the J call may be wrong. Looked up from germline, CDR1 is KGHSH and CDR2 is LQKENI. CDR3 length equals 15 residues. The DNA for the CDR3 is TGTGCCAGCTCACCACGACCGGAGACGTGGGGCGAGCAGTACTTC. Amino acids: CASSPRPETWGEQYF.

The sample holds many counts of this clonotype. The chain joins TRBV20-1 to TRBJ2-1, with D uncertain. V was pared by 6 bases and J by 0 bases, with 6 bases between. This CDR3 spans 12 amino acids. Per the germline V gene, CDR1 is DFQATT and CDR2 is SNEGSKA (reference sequence). The CDR3 reads CSAWGSYNEQFF. The DNA for the CDR3 is TGCAGTGCCTGGGGCTCCTACAATGAGCAGTTCTTC.

This clonotype was seen just once. This may arise from a read error, as a much more abundant clone is one base away. The rearrangement joins TRBV27 to TRBJ2-2; possible D gene TRBD2, 6 bases. CDR3 length: 16 amino acids. Looked up from germline, CDR1 is MNHEY and CDR2 is SMNVEV (reference sequence). The CDR3 spells CASSLSGLKNAGELFF. The CDR3 DNA follows: TGTGCCAGCAGTTTATCGGGACTGAAGAACGCCGGGGAGCTGTTTTTT.

This clonotype was seen only a few times. The gene calls are TRBV29-1 and TRBJ2-1; D perhaps matches TRBD2 (7 bases). Trimming left V 2 bases short and J 6 bases short, with 11 bases between. Germline lookup yields CDR1 SQVTM and CDR2 ANQGSEA. CDR3 size: 13 residues. The CDR3 DNA is TGCAGCGTTGAAAGGGGGAGGGCCAATGAGCAGTTCTTC. Residues: CSVERGRANEQFF.

The chain has TRBV20-1 and TRBJ2-5; D is perhaps TRBD2 (5 bases). The J call may not be correct, given that the DNA end is closer to TRBJ2-7. CDR1 DFQATT and CDR2 SNEGSKA come from the germline V gene (reference sequence). CDR3 length equals 13 residues. CDR3 amino acids: CSAPEAIVYEQYF. CDR3 in DNA: TGCAGTGCCCCGGAGGCTATCGTCTACGAGCAGTACTTC.

J is TRBJ2-3 and V is TRBV11-2; no clear D. Germline V lookup: CDR1 SGHAT, CDR2 FQNNGV. Trimming left V 5 bases short and J 0 bases short, with 9 bases between. The CDR3 extends over 14 amino acids. CDR3 sequence reads: CASSPQTSTDTQYF. In DNA form, the CDR3 reads TGTGCCAGCAGCCCTCAGACTAGCACAGATACGCAGTATTTT. Complete variable domain (other parts from reference TRBV11-2 and TRBJ2-3): EAGVAQSPRYKIIEKRQSVAFWCNPISGHATLYWYQQILGQGPKLLIQFQNNGVVDDSQLPKDRFSAERLKGVDSTLKIQPAKLEDSAVYLCASSPQTSTDTQYFGPGTRLTVL.

The gene calls are TRBV20-1 and TRBJ2-1; a possible D gene is TRBD2 (6 bases). The CDR3 runs 16 residues. CDR1 is DFQATT and CDR2 is SNEGSKA in the germline V gene (reference sequence). V was trimmed by 0 bases and J by 6 bases, leaving 18 bases between them. CDR3 sequence reads: CSARELGGGISNEQFF. The DNA of the CDR3 is TGCAGTGCTAGAGAGTTGGGTGGAGGGATAAGCAATGAGCAGTTCTTC.

At least ten counts were recorded for this clonotype. CDR3 nucleotides: TGTGCCAGCACCATGTCGGGCGGGAGGACCGAGCAGTACTTC. Residues: CASTMSGGRTEQYF. The rearrangement uses TRBV11-1 and TRBJ2-7; 8 bases fit TRBD2. With V trimmed by 7 bases and J by 6 bases, 11 bases remained unmatched. The germline V gene encodes CDR1 SGHAT and CDR2 FQDESV (reference sequence). This CDR3 region has 14 residues.

This clonotype has a handful of counts. Sequence at one end of the junction differs from germline and may be a read error. This chain connects TRBV5-4 to TRBJ2-1, with TRBD1 matching over 10 bases. The CDR3 runs 16 residues. Germline V gene lookup returns CDR1 SGHNT and CDR2 YYREEE (reference sequence). CDR3 nucleotide sequence: TGTGCTAGCAGCTGGACCGGACAGGGGGGAAGGAGTGAGCAGTTCTTC. Translating gives CASSWTGQGGRSEQFF.

This sequence joins TRBV12-3 or TRBV12-4 and TRBJ1-4; D unclear. V was cut by 1 base and J by 8 bases, with 8 bases left in between. This CDR3 has 13 amino acids. CDR3 region: CASSLGEKEKLFF. The CDR3 DNA sequence: TGTGCCAGCAGTTTAGGGGAAAAGGAAAAACTGTTTTTT.

The J gene is TRBJ1-2, the V gene TRBV18; 8 bases fit TRBD1. Per germline, CDR1 KGHSH and CDR2 LQKENI. J lost 4 bases, V lost 3 bases, and 10 bases had no gene match. The CDR3 has 16 amino acids. Written as DNA, the CDR3 is TGTGCCAGCTCACCGCCTGGGACAGGACTGAGCTATGGCTACACCTTC. It is translated as CASSPPGTGLSYGYTF. The full variable domain, rest sourced from reference TRBV18 and TRBJ1-2, is NAGVMQNPRHLVRRRGQEARLRCSPMKGHSHVYWYRQLPEEGLKFMVYLQKENIIDESGMPKERFSAEFPKEGPSILRIQQVVRGDSAAYFCASSPPGTGLSYGYTFGSGTRLTVV.